Shown below are 10 T cell receptor beta chains from a single sample sequenced in a study of radiotherapy plus CTLA-4 blockade in lung cancer. This table comes from immunoSEQ multiplex PCR, and its TCRdb copy is limited to in-frame clones, with some not included. This sample has about 80,000 clones, with 78% found just once. Sequenced here: peripheral blood, sampled from a patient treated with radiotherapy plus ipilimumab. The receptors come from a human donor with non-small cell lung cancer whose response to radiotherapy plus ipilimumab could not be evaluated. Some clones in this sample may be carry-over from other donors' samples.

Details on this clone: At one end, the junction sequence differs from germline, possibly due to a read error. The genes are TRBV6-1 and TRBJ1-2, with 9 nucleotides matching TRBD1. This CDR3 region has 14 residues. Germline V gene lookup returns CDR1 MNHNS and CDR2 SASEGT. Here the CDR3 DNA reads TGTGCCAGCAGCCACCGGGACAGGGCAGGTGGCCACACCTTC. It translates to CASSHRDRAGGHTF.

The J gene is TRBJ2-7, the V gene TRBV6-5; D is perhaps TRBD1 (6 bases). There are 11 residues in the CDR3. Trimming took 8 bases from V and 6 from J, leaving 11 bases between them. CDR1 is MNHEY, CDR2 SVGAGI, per germline. This CDR3 reads CASRTGFEQYF. CDR3 coding DNA: TGTGCCAGCCGAACAGGGTTCGAGCAGTACTTC.

Comment on this clone: The junction differs from germline at one of its ends, possibly a read error. The chain couples TRBV14 to TRBJ2-5; 7 positions match TRBD2. CDR1 SGHDN and CDR2 FVKESK come from the germline V gene. The CDR3 totals 13 residues. The CDR3 loop is CASSRGVREAQYF. In nucleotides, the CDR3 is TGTGCCAGCAGTCGGGGGGTAAGAGAGGCCCAGTACTTC.

The CDR3 coding sequence is TGTGCCAGCAGATTCGGGACTAGCGGGGTCCCGAACACCGGGGAGCTGTTTTTT. It specifies CASRFGTSGVPNTGELFF. The J gene is TRBJ2-2, the V gene TRBV2, with 13 bases matching TRBD2. J was trimmed by 0 bases and V by 6 bases; bases with no gene match: 7. The germline V gene encodes CDR1 SNHLY and CDR2 FYNNEI. The CDR3 runs 18 residues.

The chain combines TRBV5-1 with TRBJ1-1; the match to TRBD1 covers 8 bases. In germline, CDR1 is SGHRS, CDR2 YFSETQ. Trimming removed 2 bases from V and 4 bases from J; junction bases left unmatched: 10. This CDR3 is built from 16 residues. CDR3 DNA: TGCGCCAGCAGCTTCAGGGGGCAGACGGGGGGCACTGAAGCTTTCTTT. This sequence encodes CASSFRGQTGGTEAFF.

V is TRBV7-2 and J is TRBJ1-2; TRBD1 matches 11 bases. Germline CDR1 is SGHTA and CDR2 is FQGNSA. J was trimmed by 8 bases and V by 4 bases; bases with no gene match: 6. The CDR3 runs to 14 residues. In DNA, the CDR3 is TGTGCCAGCAGCTCAGGACAGGGGGCGCGCGGCTACACCTTC. Translated: CASSSGQGARGYTF.

This rearrangement joins TRBV18 to TRBJ2-4; 12 bases align to TRBD1. Germline-derived CDR1 and CDR2 are KGHSH and LQKENI. The CDR3 is 19 amino acids. Trimming cost V 1 base and J 3 bases; bases outside gene matches: 10. The CDR3 DNA is TGTGCCAGCTCACCACGGCTCCCGGGACAGGGGGCGGGCAAAAACATTCAGTACTTC. As protein: CASSPRLPGQGAGKNIQYF.

The J gene is TRBJ2-3, the V gene TRBV27; D uncertain. With 1 base removed from V and 5 bases from J, the gap between germline ends came to 13 bases. Germline V gene data show CDR1 as MNHEY and CDR2 as SMNVEV (reference sequence). The CDR3 sequence is 15 residues long. Here the CDR3 reads CASSLFPAPGDTQYF. For the CDR3, the DNA is TGTGCCAGCAGTTTATTTCCCGCGCCGGGAGATACGCAGTATTTT.

A few counts support this clone. The V and J genes are TRBV11-1 and TRBJ1-2, with D unresolved. The V gene lost 3 bases and the J gene lost 7 bases, with 12 bases spanning the gap. From germline, CDR1 is SGHAT and CDR2 FQDESV (reference sequence). CDR3 length: 13 residues. CDR3 protein: CASSLERGGGYTF. The CDR3 DNA sequence: TGTGCCAGCAGCTTGGAACGGGGTGGTGGCTACACCTTC.

This clone appeared once. The chain employs TRBV4-1 and TRBJ2-1; 10 positions match TRBD1. Losses at the gene ends were 3 bases for V and 7 bases for J; bases not matched to a gene: 6. Germline values: CDR1 MGHRA, CDR2 YSYEKL. The CDR3 contains 15 residues. The CDR3 here is CASSHRDRGGNEQFF. CDR3 bases: TGCGCCAGCAGCCACCGGGACAGGGGTGGAAATGAGCAGTTCTTC.